This TCR beta chain was retrieved from a study of CD4 T cell repertoires in COVID-19. The study, taken as a whole, reports: Between roughly 7 and 25% of SARS-CoV-2 clonotypes also appeared in SARS-CoV and/or HKU1 spike cultures.

The data were produced by immunoSEQ multiplex PCR, yet TCRdb's version contains in-frame clones alone and is incomplete. The table includes about 420 clones, over 6.5% detected once. The germline V gene encodes CDR1 SGHTA and CDR2 FQGNSA. Germline trimming cut 4 bases from V and 3 bases from J; bases unmatched to any gene: 2. This CDR3 spans 14 amino acids. Antigen-reactive proliferating T cell lines came from CFSE-labeled cells given autologous monocytes and SARS-CoV-2 spike or nucleoprotein. By sample fraction, this clone is medium-sized. Antigen unknown. Here the sequenced sample was central memory CD4+ T cells, cultured in vitro, taken after recovery from COVID-19. This chain uses TRBV7-2 with TRBJ2-3, with 9 bases that match TRBD1. This TCR came from a human donor who had COVID-19. The CDR3 DNA sequence: TGTGCCAGCAGCTCCGGACAGGGGACAGATACGCAGTATTTT. Its protein is CASSSGQGTDTQYF.